Below, 10 T cell receptor beta chains from the same sample are listed, as sequenced in a study of shared T cell receptors in the human thymus. Method: immunoSEQ multiplex PCR; TCRdb's copy keeps in-frame clones and lacks some. The sample has about 380,000 clones, approximately 95% seen once. Specimen: thymocytes. All receptors derive from a human donor.

The genes are TRBV28 and TRBJ1-1, with D possibly being TRBD1 (5 bases). V lost 3 bases, J lost 0 bases, and 11 bases lay in between. The CDR3 runs to 15 residues. Germline CDR1 and CDR2: MDHEN and SYDVKM. CDR3 DNA: TGTGCCAGCAGTTTCCAGGGCAGGGTGAACACTGAAGCTTTCTTT. Its translation is CASSFQGRVNTEAFF.

Regarding this clone: The same CDR3 arises from other DNA sequences in this sample as well. The rearrangement links TRBV6-1 to TRBJ2-5; D gene uncertain. V lost 2 bases, J lost 2 bases, and 6 bases lay in between. Germline V gene data show CDR1 as MNHNS and CDR2 as SASEGT. This CDR3 is built from 13 residues. Here the CDR3 DNA reads TGTGCCAGCAGTGAATCCAGGCAAGAGACCCAGTACTTC. It is translated as CASSESRQETQYF.

The J gene is TRBJ2-2, the V gene TRBV7-2; 9 bases agree with TRBD1. In germline, CDR1 is SGHTA, CDR2 FQGNSA. The CDR3 totals 17 residues. J lost 2 bases, V lost 5 bases, and 9 bases had no gene match. CDR3 DNA: TGTGCCAGCAGCGTAACCGGGGACAGGGTCAACACCGGGGAGCTGTTTTTT. Protein product: CASSVTGDRVNTGELFF.

The chain has TRBV28 and TRBJ1-2; D unclear. The CDR3 consists of 14 residues. The germline V gene has CDR1 MDHEN and CDR2 SYDVKM. With 2 bases removed from V and 0 bases from J, the gap between germline ends came to 7 bases. Here the CDR3 reads CASSLRTANYGYTF. The DNA of the CDR3 is TGTGCCAGCAGTTTACGGACGGCTAACTATGGCTACACCTTC.

The chain combines TRBV14 with TRBJ1-2; D may be TRBD1 (5 bases). This CDR3 is built from 15 residues. Germline loops: CDR1 SGHDN, CDR2 FVKESK. V was trimmed by 3 bases and J by 2 bases, leaving 13 bases between them. The CDR3 spells CASSHGAGFNYGYTF. The CDR3, as DNA: TGTGCCAGCAGCCACGGGGCGGGGTTCAACTATGGCTACACCTTC.

CDR3 nucleotide sequence: TGTGCCAGCAGCCTTCGGGGACCCACTGAAGCTTTCTTT. Translation: CASSLRGPTEAFF. The chain couples TRBV6-5 to TRBJ1-1; D perhaps matches TRBD1 (5 bases). Germline CDR1 reads MNHEY; CDR2 reads SVGAGI. The ends were cut back, 6 bases at V and 4 bases at J, with 12 bases in the middle. The CDR3 is 13 amino acids.

The chain links TRBV11-3 to TRBJ2-7; the match to TRBD2 covers 8 bases. This CDR3 comprises 16 residues. V lost 2 bases to trimming and J lost 2 bases; unmatched junction nucleotides: 8. Germline values: CDR1 SGHNT, CDR2 YENEEA. CDR3 loop: CASSLRGAGATYEQYF. The CDR3 region has the DNA TGTGCCAGCAGCTTACGAGGAGCGGGGGCGACCTACGAGCAGTACTTC.

The chain links TRBV28 to TRBJ2-7; maybe TRBD2 (5 bases). Germline lookup yields CDR1 MDHEN and CDR2 SYDVKM. V was cut by 2 bases and J by 4 bases, with 9 bases left in between. The CDR3 spans 13 residues. The CDR3 nucleotides read TGTGCCAGCAGTTTAGGGAGAGGTTACGAGCAGTACTTC. Residues: CASSLGRGYEQYF.

The chain combines TRBV5-4 with TRBJ2-7; D is unclear. The CDR3 covers 15 residues. Germline assignment: CDR1 SGHNT and CDR2 YYREEE (reference sequence). Trimming left V 2 bases short and J 1 base short, with 13 bases between. The CDR3 region is CASSLVDRTSYEQYF. DNA for the CDR3: TGTGCCAGCAGCTTAGTTGACCGCACTTCCTACGAGCAGTACTTC.

The chain recombines TRBV5-5 with TRBJ2-7; 7 nucleotides align to TRBD1. The J segment lost 3 bases and the V segment lost 1 base, leaving 4 bases of the junction unmatched. From germline, CDR1 is SGHKS and CDR2 YYEKEE (reference sequence). This CDR3 has 14 amino acids. The CDR3 sequence is CASSLLDRDYEQYF. For the CDR3, the DNA is TGTGCCAGCAGCTTGCTTGACAGGGACTACGAGCAGTACTTC.